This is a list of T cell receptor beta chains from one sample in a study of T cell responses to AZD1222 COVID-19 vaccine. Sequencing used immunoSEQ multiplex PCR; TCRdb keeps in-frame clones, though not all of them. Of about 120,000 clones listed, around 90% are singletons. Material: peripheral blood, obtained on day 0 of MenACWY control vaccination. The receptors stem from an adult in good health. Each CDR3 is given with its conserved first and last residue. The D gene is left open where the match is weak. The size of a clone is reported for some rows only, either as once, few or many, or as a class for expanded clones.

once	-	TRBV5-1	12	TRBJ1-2	CASSLESYGYTF	TGCGCCAGCAGCTTGGAAAGCTATGGCTACACCTTC
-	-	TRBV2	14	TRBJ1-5	CASSDSRVSQPQHF	TGTGCCAGCAGTGATAGTAGGGTTTCTCAGCCCCAGCATTTT
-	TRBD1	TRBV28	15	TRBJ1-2	CASSSGQGLRGGYTF	TGTGCCAGCAGTTCCGGACAGGGACTCAGAGGTGGCTACACCTTC
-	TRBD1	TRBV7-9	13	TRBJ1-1	CASRIQGYTEAFF	TGTGCCAGCCGTATACAGGGGTACACTGAAGCTTTCTTT
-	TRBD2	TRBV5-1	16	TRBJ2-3	CASSSLSGSRTDTQYF	TGCGCCAGCAGCTCACTCAGCGGGAGTAGAACAGATACGCAGTATTTT
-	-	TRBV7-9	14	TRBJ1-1	CASSSLGASTEAFF	TGTGCCAGCAGCTCCTTGGGAGCCTCCACTGAAGCTTTCTTT
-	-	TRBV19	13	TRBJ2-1	CASRGEGVHEQFF	TGTGCCAGTAGGGGAGAGGGCGTCCATGAGCAGTTCTTC
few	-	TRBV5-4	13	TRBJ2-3	CASSSPGTDTQYF	TGTGCCAGCAGCTCCCCCGGCACAGATACGCAGTATTTT
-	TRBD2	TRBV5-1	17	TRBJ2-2	CASSLGLAGTATGELFF	TGCGCCAGCAGCTTGGGACTAGCGGGCACTGCCACCGGGGAGCTGTTTTTT
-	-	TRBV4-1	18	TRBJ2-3	CASSQDLPNFPSTDTQYF	TGCGCCAGCAGCCAAGATCTACCAAATTTCCCTAGCACAGATACGCAGTATTTT
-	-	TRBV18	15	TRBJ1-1	CASSPGVPPGTEAFF	TGTGCCAGCTCACCAGGGGTGCCCCCGGGGACTGAAGCTTTCTTT
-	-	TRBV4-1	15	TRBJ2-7	CASRLADFFSYEQYF	TGCGCCAGCAGGCTGGCGGACTTTTTCTCCTACGAGCAGTACTTC
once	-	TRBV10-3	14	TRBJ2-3	CAISGRKSTDTQYF	TGTGCCATCAGTGGACGGAAGAGCACAGATACGCAGTATTTT
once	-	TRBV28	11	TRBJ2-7	CASRLRGEQYF	TGTGCCAGCAGACTCAGGGGCGAGCAGTACTTC
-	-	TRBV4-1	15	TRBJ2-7	CASSQEASPFYEQYF	TGCGCCAGCAGCCAAGAAGCCAGCCCCTTCTACGAGCAGTACTTC
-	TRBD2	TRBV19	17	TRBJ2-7	CASSTFLTSSPSYEQYF	TGTGCCAGTAGTACTTTCCTGACTAGCAGCCCTTCCTACGAGCAGTACTTC
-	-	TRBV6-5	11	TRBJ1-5	CASSPGQPQHF	TGTGCCAGCTCTCCGGGACAGCCCCAGCATTTT
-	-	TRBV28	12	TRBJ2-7	CASSQGPYEQYF	TGTGCCAGCAGCCAAGGACCCTACGAGCAGTACTTC
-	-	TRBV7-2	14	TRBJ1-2	CASSLGPGLYGYTF	TGTGCCAGCAGCTTAGGGCCGGGACTCTATGGCTACACCTTC
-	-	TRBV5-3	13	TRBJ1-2	CARSLAPSQCYTF	TGTGCCAGAAGCTTGGCCCCCAGCCAATGCTACACCTTC
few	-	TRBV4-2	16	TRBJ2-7	CASSQGLVSIWNEQYF	TGTGCCAGCAGCCAAGGTCTAGTTTCAATCTGGAACGAGCAGTACTTC
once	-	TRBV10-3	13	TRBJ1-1	CAISESTGTEAFF	TGTGCCATCAGTGAGTCTACGGGGACTGAAGCTTTCTTT
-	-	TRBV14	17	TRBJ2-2	CASSHRRDTVNTGELFF	TGTGCCAGCAGCCATAGACGGGATACGGTAAACACCGGGGAGCTGTTTTTT
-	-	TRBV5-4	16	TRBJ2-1	CASSLGGRGTDNEQFF	TGTGCCAGCAGCTTGGGGGGGCGGGGTACGGACAATGAGCAGTTCTTC
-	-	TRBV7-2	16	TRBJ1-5	CASSPASGRTNQPQHF	TGTGCCAGCAGCCCAGCGTCAGGGCGCACCAATCAGCCCCAGCATTTT
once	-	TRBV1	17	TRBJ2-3	CTSSPPGTSVKRDTQYF	TGCACCAGCAGCCCGCCTGGGACTAGCGTAAAGAGAGATACGCAGTATTTT
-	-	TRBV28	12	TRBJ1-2	CASRRGARGYTF	TGTGCCAGCAGGCGGGGGGCACGAGGCTACACCTTC
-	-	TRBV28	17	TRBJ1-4	CASSLPGHLSTNEKLFF	TGTGCCAGCAGTTTACCCGGACACTTATCGACTAATGAAAAACTGTTTTTT
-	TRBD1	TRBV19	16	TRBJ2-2	CASSPRDRGDTGELFF	TGTGCCAGTAGTCCTCGGGACAGGGGTGACACCGGGGAGCTGTTTTTT
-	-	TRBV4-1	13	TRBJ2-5	CASSQGPGETQYF	TGCGCCAGCAGCCAAGGACCCGGGGAGACCCAGTACTTC
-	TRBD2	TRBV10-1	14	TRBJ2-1	CASSDGPGGSEQFF	TGCGCCAGCAGTGATGGCCCCGGCGGGAGTGAGCAGTTCTTC
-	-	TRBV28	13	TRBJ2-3	CASSERALDTQYF	TGTGCCAGCAGTGAGAGGGCCTTGGATACGCAGTATTTT
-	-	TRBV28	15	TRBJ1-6	CASSLEGWANSPLHF	TGTGCCAGCAGTTTGGAGGGGTGGGCGAATTCACCCCTCCACTTT
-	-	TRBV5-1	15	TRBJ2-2	CASSPRNGNTGELFF	TGCGCCAGCAGCCCGAGAAACGGGAACACCGGGGAGCTGTTTTTT
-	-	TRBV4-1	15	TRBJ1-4	CASSQEDVPNEKLFF	TGCGCCAGCAGCCAGGAAGACGTCCCTAATGAAAAACTGTTTTTT
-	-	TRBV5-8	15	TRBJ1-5	CASSSGQLGNQPQHF	TGTGCCAGCAGCTCAGGACAGTTGGGCAATCAGCCCCAGCATTTT
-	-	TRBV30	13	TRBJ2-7	CACERGVSYEQYF	TGTGCCTGTGAGAGGGGAGTTTCCTACGAGCAGTACTTC
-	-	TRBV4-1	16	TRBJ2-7	CASSPRQYGDTYEQYF	TGCGCCAGCAGCCCTAGACAATACGGAGATACCTACGAGCAGTACTTC
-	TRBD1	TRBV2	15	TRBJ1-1	CASRDVGQGDTEAFF	TGTGCCAGCAGGGACGTCGGACAGGGGGACACTGAAGCTTTCTTT
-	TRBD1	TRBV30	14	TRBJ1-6	CARTRTGVNSPLHF	TGTGCCCGGACAAGGACAGGCGTAAATTCACCCCTCCACTTT